The clone carrying this TCR beta chain was picked up one time. Antigen specificity is unknown. This entry belongs to a study of response to subunit inactivated influenza vaccine. Study-level results: The authors suggested that every seasonal influenza vaccination recruits few new T cells.

Looked up from germline, CDR1 is SGHVS and CDR2 is FQNEAQ. There are 17 residues in the CDR3. V shed 4 bases, J shed 0 bases, and the junction held 6 bases outside the gene matches. TCRdb analysed the RT-PCR reads with MiXCR anew, one entry per CDR3 protein. Among about 310,000 distinct CDR3 sequences listed, around 20% were seen once. The genes are TRBV7-8 and TRBJ1-4, with 9 bases lining up with TRBD1. Sample: PBMCs from blood, taken less than 22 months after vaccination. The sequence derives from a man in his fifties or sixties who received an inactivated influenza vaccine. The CDR3: CASSSQGASATNEKLFF. CDR3 DNA: TGTGCCAGCAGCTCACAGGGGGCCAGTGCAACTAATGAAAAACTGTTTTTT.